This T cell receptor (beta chain) was obtained from a study of cytomegalovirus exposure and HLA in healthy donors. The PCR used 60 Vbeta and 13 Jbeta primers. TCRdb keeps only in-frame clones here, not all; method: immunoSEQ multiplex PCR. The sample gives under 150,000 clones, around 80% of which show up once; approximately 2.5% is in the top ten. Looked up from germline, CDR1 is SGHRS and CDR2 is YFSETQ. The CDR3 covers 14 residues. V was trimmed by 5 bases and J by 0 bases, leaving 11 bases between them. Study-wide findings and caveats: In a later analysis, at a false discovery rate of 0.05, over 15,000 TCR beta sequences were associated with HLA alleles. There were several of the most significant clusters that appeared linked to common viral pathogens in a later analysis. Previously analyzed data showed that most TCR beta V segments were productive at a frequency of about 90% or about 30%. TCR beta sequences reportedly predicted most subjects' HLA-A and HLA-B alleles accurately.

With regard to this clone: Its specificity is unknown.

This TCR came from a man aged 50-60 years in good health and CMV-seronegative. The chain uses TRBV5-1 and TRBJ1-1; the D gene is possibly TRBD1 (5 bases). The sequencing input was PBMCs. The CDR3 reads CASSRDSVNTEAFF. CDR3 DNA: TGCGCCAGCAGTCGGGACTCTGTGAACACTGAAGCTTTCTTT.